Below, 20 T cell receptor beta chains from the same sample are listed, as sequenced in a study of blood T cell repertoires in COVID-19. Produced via immunoSEQ multiplex PCR; TCRdb's table is partial and in-frame only. The sample holds fewer than 350,000 clones, about 93% seen once. Input material: peripheral blood. These receptors came from a woman aged 25 to 45 with COVID-19, enrolled during active disease.

The rearrangement joins TRBV6-2 or TRBV6-3 to TRBJ1-2, with unresolved D. With 3 bases removed from V and 2 bases from J, the gap between germline ends came to 7 bases. Germline V gene data show CDR1 as MNHEY and CDR2 as SVGEGT. The CDR3 totals 13 residues. CDR3: CASSYQANYGYTF. In nucleotides, the CDR3 is TGTGCCAGCAGTTATCAGGCAAACTATGGCTACACCTTC.

J is TRBJ1-4 and V is TRBV4-1, with D perhaps matching TRBD1 (5 bases). Germline V gives CDR1 MGHRA, CDR2 YSYEKL. CDR3 length: 15 amino acids. With 2 bases removed from V and 9 bases from J, the gap between germline ends came to 16 bases. The CDR3 bases are TGCGCCAGCAGCCAACTAGGGAGGGGAGATAAAAAACTGTTTTTT. Protein sequence: CASSQLGRGDKKLFF.

The chain carries TRBV4-2 and TRBJ2-5, with 9 bases matching TRBD1. The CDR3 consists of 14 residues. Trimming removed 4 bases from V and 1 base from J; junction bases left unmatched: 1. Germline assignment: CDR1 LGHNA and CDR2 YNFKEQ. The CDR3 sequence is CASSRQGGQETQYF. CDR3 bases: TGTGCCAGCAGCCGACAGGGGGGCCAAGAGACCCAGTACTTC.

The CDR3 reads CASSSRRAASSYNEQFF. The CDR3 DNA reads as TGTGCCAGCAGCTCCAGAAGAGCGGCAAGCTCCTACAATGAGCAGTTCTTC. V gene TRBV11-3 combines with J gene TRBJ2-1; D may be TRBD2 (5 bases). The CDR3 sequence is 17 residues long. Looked up from germline, CDR1 is SGHNT and CDR2 is YENEEA. V was clipped by 4 bases and J by 0 bases, with 16 bases between them.

The rearrangement joins TRBV18 to TRBJ2-3; D remains ambiguous. The CDR3 totals 13 residues. Looked up from germline, CDR1 is KGHSH and CDR2 is LQKENI. Trimming removed 2 bases at V and 6 bases at J, with 9 bases between. The CDR3 sequence: CASSPLLRDTQYF. CDR3 DNA: TGTGCCAGCTCACCATTACTCCGGGATACGCAGTATTTT.

The rearrangement uses TRBV19 and TRBJ2-2; TRBD2 is a possible D gene (5 bases). Trimming removed 6 bases at V and 8 bases at J, with 13 bases between. The CDR3 sequence is 13 residues long. Germline values: CDR1 LNHDA, CDR2 SQIVND (reference sequence). The CDR3: CASSPTRGGELFF. The CDR3 DNA reads TGTGCCAGTAGCCCTACCCGGGGAGGGGAGCTGTTTTTT. Supplemented by reference TRBV19 and TRBJ2-2, the full variable domain reads DGGITQSPKYLFRKEGQNVTLSCEQNLNHDAMYWYRQDPGQGLRLIYYSQIVNDFQKGDIAEGYSVSREKKESFPLTVTSAQKNPTAFYLCASSPTRGGELFFGEGSRLTVL.

The chain links TRBV6-1 to TRBJ2-5, with D uncertain. The ends were cut back, 3 bases at V and 4 bases at J, with 3 bases in the middle. This CDR3 region has 11 residues. The germline CDR1 and CDR2 sequences are MNHNS and SASEGT. In DNA form, the CDR3 reads TGTGCCAGCAGTGACAGAGAGACCCAGTACTTC. Its protein product is CASSDRETQYF.

The chain links TRBV28 to TRBJ1-1, with D possibly matching TRBD1 (5 bases). The germline gives CDR1 MDHEN, CDR2 SYDVKM. This CDR3 comprises 13 residues. V lost 5 bases, J lost 4 bases, and 11 bases lay in between. The CDR3 nucleotides are TGTGCCAGCAGTCCTCAGGGTCTCACTGAAGCTTTCTTT. Its protein product is CASSPQGLTEAFF.

The chain has TRBV2 and TRBJ1-4, with 7 bases lining up with TRBD1. Germline-derived CDR1 and CDR2 are SNHLY and FYNNEI. The ends lost 7 bases at V and 7 bases at J; junction bases unmatched: 12. CDR3 length: 15 residues. The CDR3 protein is CASTPRRQGFEKLFF. For the CDR3, the DNA is TGTGCCAGCACCCCTCGGAGACAGGGTTTTGAAAAACTGTTTTTT.

This clone appeared a single time. V is TRBV10-2 and J is TRBJ1-5, with TRBD1 matching 7 bases. Germline CDR1 is WSHSY and CDR2 is SAAADI. This CDR3 is built from 16 residues. V lost 6 bases and J lost 2; bases outside the gene matches: 10. The CDR3 loop is CASRSNRQGGNQPQHF. CDR3 sequence (DNA): TGCGCCAGCAGAAGCAACCGACAGGGTGGCAATCAGCCCCAGCATTTT.

The chain links TRBV6-5 to TRBJ2-7; TRBD2 matches 10 bases. The CDR3 totals 15 residues. Germline CDR1 reads MNHEY; CDR2 reads SVGAGI. The V and J ends lost 0 bases and 3 bases, in that order; junction bases with no gene match: 2. The CDR3, as DNA: TGTGCCAGCAGTTACTCTGGGACTAGCGTCTACGAGCAGTACTTC. Translation gives CASSYSGTSVYEQYF.

The chain links TRBV4-1 to TRBJ2-3, with D possibly being TRBD1 (6 bases). Germline CDR1 reads MGHRA; CDR2 reads YSYEKL. The CDR3 has 15 residues. V was cut by 7 bases and J by 2 bases, with 16 bases left in between. The DNA for the CDR3 is TGCGCCAGCACCCAGCGGACAGCCGACACAGATACGCAGTATTTT. As protein: CASTQRTADTDTQYF.

The chain uses TRBV5-6 and TRBJ2-1, with a weak D call TRBD2 (5 bases). The CDR3 has 13 amino acids. V was cut by 6 bases and J by 7 bases, with 14 bases left in between. Germline V CDR1 and CDR2: SGHDT, YYEEEE. CDR3 region: CASNSLVRNEQFF. CDR3 bases: TGTGCCAGCAATTCACTAGTGAGGAATGAGCAGTTCTTC.

This chain joins TRBV5-1 and TRBJ2-6; 7 bases are a match to TRBD1. There are 18 residues in the CDR3. Trimming took 5 bases from V and 0 from J; bases not matched to a gene: 11. Germline V lookup: CDR1 SGHRS, CDR2 YFSETQ. This CDR3 reads CASRKVGRGTSGANVLTF. CDR3 bases: TGCGCCAGCAGGAAGGTGGGCAGGGGGACCTCTGGGGCCAACGTCCTGACTTTC.

The genes are TRBV28 and TRBJ2-7, with D tentatively TRBD2 (5 bases). The CDR3 has 14 residues. Looked up from germline, CDR1 is MDHEN and CDR2 is SYDVKM. Trimming removed 5 bases at V and 4 bases at J, with 15 bases between. The DNA for the CDR3 is TGTGCCAGCAGTCCCCCCGGTCCGGGATACGAGCAGTACTTC. Its protein product is CASSPPGPGYEQYF.

The chain links TRBV11-2 to TRBJ2-5, with unresolved D. Trimming removed 5 bases at V and 5 bases at J, with 9 bases between. CDR3 length: 12 amino acids. Germline V CDR1 and CDR2: SGHAT, FQNNGV. The CDR3 DNA is TGTGCCAGCAGCGCCCACGGGGAGACCCAGTACTTC. It codes for CASSAHGETQYF.

The V gene is TRBV6-5, the J gene TRBJ2-3, with a weak D call TRBD1 (6 bases). Trimming removed 2 bases at V and 1 base at J, with 10 bases between. This CDR3 comprises 15 residues. Germline-derived CDR1 and CDR2 are MNHEY and SVGAGI. CDR3 residues: CASSYMGARTDTQYF. The CDR3 region has the DNA TGTGCCAGCAGTTACATGGGGGCGCGCACAGATACGCAGTATTTT.

V is TRBV24-1 and J is TRBJ1-5, with D maybe TRBD1 (6 bases). V was cut by 6 bases and J by 6 bases, with 17 bases left in between. This CDR3 is built from 15 residues. Germline CDR1 is KGHDR and CDR2 is SFDVKD. The CDR3: CATSRQVREVQPQHF. CDR3 coding DNA: TGTGCCACCAGTAGACAGGTACGGGAGGTTCAGCCCCAGCATTTT.

V usage is TRBV6-5 and J usage is TRBJ2-7; 8 bases are a match to TRBD1. The CDR3 totals 13 residues. The junction had 6 bases not matched to a gene; V was cut back by 5 bases and J by 6 bases. Germline CDR1 reads MNHEY; CDR2 reads SVGAGI. The CDR3 nucleotides read TGTGCCAGCAGTCAGACAGGGGCGGGCGAGCAGTACTTC. Amino acid sequence: CASSQTGAGEQYF.

V gene TRBV5-6 combines with J gene TRBJ2-1; D uncertain. CDR1 SGHDT and CDR2 YYEEEE come from the germline V gene. V was cut by 5 bases and J by 2 bases, with 14 bases left in between. The CDR3 has 15 amino acids. CDR3 bases: TGTGCCAGCAGTTATCTAGTCGTAGCCTACAATGAGCAGTTCTTC. Its protein is CASSYLVVAYNEQFF.